Below, 5 T cell receptor beta chains from the same sample are listed, as sequenced in a study of human T cells and chemical hapten exposure. TCRdb re-called the RACE reads through MiXCR, storing one row per CDR3 protein. The sample lists about 41,000 distinct CDR3 sequences; 3% to 4% were seen once. Time point described: patch test 1, 2 weeks after DPC sensitization. This sample's treatment: therapeutic diphenylcyclopropenone sensitization with weekly scalp DPC. The starting material, unfractionated whole blood, was used for total RNA extraction. The sequencing used whole blood, collected in connection with sensitization to the hapten diphenylcyclopropenone (DPC). Receptors were obtained from a man in his forties or fifties with alopecia areata. Some clones in this sample may be carry-over from other donors' samples.

Ten or more counts support this clonotype. V gene TRBV12-3 or TRBV12-4 combines with J gene TRBJ1-3; D possibly corresponds to TRBD1 (6 bases). The CDR3 covers 15 residues. V was shortened by 3 bases and J by 3 bases, with 12 bases between the two germline ends. The CDR3 nucleotides read TGTGCCAGCAGTTTGCGGGGGGCCGGTGGAAACACCATATATTTT. As protein: CASSLRGAGGNTIYF.

This clonotype was found many times. The CDR3 here is CASSPGLAVGYEQYF. In nucleotides, the CDR3 is TGTGCCAGCAGCCCAGGACTAGCGGTAGGGTACGAGCAGTACTTC. The V gene is TRBV7-2, the J gene TRBJ2-7, with TRBD2 matching 10 bases. The CDR3 is 15 amino acids. Trimming removed 5 bases from V and 4 bases from J; junction bases left unmatched: 8. CDR1 and CDR2 from the germline V gene are SGHTA and FQGNSA.

The CDR3 bases are TGTGCCAGTAGTCGAGGACTAGACAATGAGCAGTTCTTC. It specifies CASSRGLDNEQFF. V gene TRBV19 combines with J gene TRBJ2-1, with 7 bases fitting TRBD2. The CDR3 consists of 13 residues. The germline CDR1 and CDR2 sequences are LNHDA and SQIVND (reference sequence). V lost 5 bases and J lost 5; bases outside the gene matches: 3.

In its sample, this clonotype was seen a few times. The V and J genes are TRBV28 and TRBJ1-1; 9 nucleotides line up with TRBD1. The CDR3 runs 11 residues. The ends lost 9 bases at V and 11 bases at J; junction bases unmatched: 7. The germline gives CDR1 MDHEN, CDR2 SYDVKM. CDR3 amino acids: CASLDRGGAFF. CDR3 in DNA: TGTGCCAGTCTCGACAGGGGGGGGGCTTTCTTT.

The V gene is TRBV10-3, the J gene TRBJ2-6; possible D gene TRBD1, 5 bases. This CDR3 comprises 13 residues. Per the germline V gene, CDR1 is ENHRY and CDR2 is SYGVKD. Trimming shortened V by 7 bases and J by 4 bases, and 8 bases separated the two germline ends. CDR3 residues: CAITGNGANVLTF. CDR3 sequence (DNA): TGTGCCATCACAGGGAACGGGGCCAACGTCCTGACTTTC.